This T cell receptor (beta chain) was captured by sequencing in a study of cytomegalovirus exposure and HLA in healthy donors. As to this clone: The antigen is not known.

The PCR was carried out with 60 Vbeta primers and 13 Jbeta primers. Assay: immunoSEQ multiplex PCR; the TCRdb copy retains only in-frame clones and omits some. This repertoire includes 45,000 to 60,000 clones. Germline lookup yields CDR1 MDHEN and CDR2 SYDVKM. The V segment lost 5 bases and the J segment 4 bases; nucleotides outside the gene matches: 16. The CDR3 is 17 residues long. General study results and limits: Productive status was seen about 87% or about 30% of the time for most TCR beta V segments in an earlier analysis.

The source is a male donor in good health and CMV-seronegative. Input material: PBMCs. V usage is TRBV28 and J usage is TRBJ2-5; 7 bases agree with TRBD1. The CDR3 nucleotides are TGTGCCAGCAGTGTATTCCCGATGAGACAGGGACCAGAGACCCAGTACTTC. It translates to CASSVFPMRQGPETQYF. Full variable domain (missing parts from reference TRBV28 and TRBJ2-5): DVKVTQSSRYLVKRTGEKVFLECVQDMDHENMFWYRQDPGLGLRLIYFSYDVKMKEKGDIPEGYSVSREKKERFSLILESASTNQTSMYLCASSVFPMRQGPETQYFGPGTRLLVL.